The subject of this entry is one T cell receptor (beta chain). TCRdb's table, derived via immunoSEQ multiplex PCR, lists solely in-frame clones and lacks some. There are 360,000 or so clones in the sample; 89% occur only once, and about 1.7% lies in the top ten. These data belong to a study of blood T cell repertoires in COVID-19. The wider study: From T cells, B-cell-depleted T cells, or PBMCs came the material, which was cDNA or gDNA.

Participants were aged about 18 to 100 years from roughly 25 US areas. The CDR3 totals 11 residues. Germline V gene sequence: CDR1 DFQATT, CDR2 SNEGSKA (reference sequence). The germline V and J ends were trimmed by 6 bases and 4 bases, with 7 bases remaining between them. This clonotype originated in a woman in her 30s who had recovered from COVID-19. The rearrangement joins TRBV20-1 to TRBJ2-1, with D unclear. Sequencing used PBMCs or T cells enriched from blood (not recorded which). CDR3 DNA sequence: TGCAGTGCCCCACGGTACAATGAGCAGTTCTTC. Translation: CSAPRYNEQFF.